This entry describes one T cell receptor beta chain. The data belong to a study of blood T cell repertoires in COVID-19. Study details: Specimens from acute and convalescent COVID-19 originated in the United States, Italy and Spain. PBMCs, B-cell-depleted T cells, or T cells were the source of the cDNA or gDNA that made up the material.

Methods used by the authors: Scientists estimated how many nucleated cells there were by amplifying reference gene primers. TCRdb's copy holds only in-frame clones and misses some; the assay was immunoSEQ multiplex PCR. That table furnishes V, J and clone size, whereas the DNA furnished D and trimming. The sample yields some 330,000 clones, roughly 90% seen once. Germline lookup yields CDR1 SGHTA and CDR2 FQGNSA. There are 15 residues in the CDR3. V lost 2 bases to trimming and J lost 5 bases; unmatched junction nucleotides: 6. The origin of this receptor is a woman in her forties or fifties with active or convalescent COVID-19. The material sequenced was peripheral blood. The gene calls are TRBV7-2 and TRBJ1-5, with 7 bases lining up with TRBD1. The CDR3 loop reads CASSLLQGWDQPQHF. CDR3 DNA: TGTGCCAGCAGCTTACTACAGGGGTGGGATCAGCCCCAGCATTTT. The full variable domain, with the rest looked up from reference TRBV7-2 and TRBJ1-5, is GAGVSQSPSNKVTEKGKDVELRCDPISGHTALYWYRQSLGQGLEFLIYFQGNSAPDKSGLPSDRFSAERTGGSVSTLTIQRTQQEDSAVYLCASSLLQGWDQPQHFGDGTRLSIL.